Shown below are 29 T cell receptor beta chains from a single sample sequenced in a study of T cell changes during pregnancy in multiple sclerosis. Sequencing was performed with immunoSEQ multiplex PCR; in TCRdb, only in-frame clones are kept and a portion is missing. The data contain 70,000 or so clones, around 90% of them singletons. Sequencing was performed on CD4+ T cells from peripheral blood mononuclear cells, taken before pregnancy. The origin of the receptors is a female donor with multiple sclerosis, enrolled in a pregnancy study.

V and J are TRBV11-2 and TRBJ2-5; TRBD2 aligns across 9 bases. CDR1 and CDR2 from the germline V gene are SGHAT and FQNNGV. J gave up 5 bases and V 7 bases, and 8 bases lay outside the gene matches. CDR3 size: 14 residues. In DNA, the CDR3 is TGTGCCAGCAAGCCTAGCGGGACCCACGAGACCCAGTACTTC. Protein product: CASKPSGTHETQYF.

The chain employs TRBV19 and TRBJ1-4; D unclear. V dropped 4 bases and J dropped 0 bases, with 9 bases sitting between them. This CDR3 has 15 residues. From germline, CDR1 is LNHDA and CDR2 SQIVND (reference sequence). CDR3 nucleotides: TGTGCCAGTAGTACGACTGGGTCAACTAATGAAAAACTGTTTTTT. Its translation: CASSTTGSTNEKLFF.

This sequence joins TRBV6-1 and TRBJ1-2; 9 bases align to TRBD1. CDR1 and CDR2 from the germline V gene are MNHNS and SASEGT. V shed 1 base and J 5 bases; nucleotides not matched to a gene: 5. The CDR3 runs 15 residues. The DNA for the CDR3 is TGTGCCAGCAGTGAAGAAACAGGGGGCTGGTATGGCTACACCTTC. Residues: CASSEETGGWYGYTF.

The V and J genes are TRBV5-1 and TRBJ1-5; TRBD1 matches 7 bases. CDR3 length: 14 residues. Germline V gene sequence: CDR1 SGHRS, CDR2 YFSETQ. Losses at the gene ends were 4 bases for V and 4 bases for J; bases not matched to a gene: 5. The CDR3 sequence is CASSEGTENQPQHF. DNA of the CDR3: TGCGCCAGCAGCGAAGGGACAGAGAATCAGCCCCAGCATTTT.

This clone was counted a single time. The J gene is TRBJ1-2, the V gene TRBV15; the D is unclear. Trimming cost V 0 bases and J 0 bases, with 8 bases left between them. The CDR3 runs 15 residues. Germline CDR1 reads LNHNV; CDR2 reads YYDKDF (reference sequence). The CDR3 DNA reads TGTGCCACCAGCAGAGATTGGTCGGCTAACTATGGCTACACCTTC. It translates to CATSRDWSANYGYTF.

Here the CDR3 DNA reads TGTGCCACTTCCTTCACAGGGTCTGCTGAAGCTTTCTTT. It encodes CATSFTGSAEAFF. J is TRBJ1-1 and V is TRBV6-1, with a weak D call TRBD1 (6 bases). Germline V gene data show CDR1 as MNHNS and CDR2 as SASEGT. V was trimmed by 10 bases and J by 6 bases, leaving 18 bases between them. The CDR3 loop spans 13 amino acids.

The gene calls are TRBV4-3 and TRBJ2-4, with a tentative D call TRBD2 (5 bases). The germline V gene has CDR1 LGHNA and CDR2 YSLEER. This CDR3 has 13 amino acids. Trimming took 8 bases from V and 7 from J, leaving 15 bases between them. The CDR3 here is CASGVVGSNIQYF. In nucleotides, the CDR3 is TGCGCCAGCGGAGTGGTAGGGAGTAACATTCAGTACTTC.

The CDR3 loop is CASSERDRGNTIYF. For the CDR3, the DNA is TGTGCCAGCAGTGAGCGGGACAGGGGAAACACCATATATTTT. J is TRBJ1-3 and V is TRBV2; 8 bases line up with TRBD1. The CDR3 is 14 amino acids. V lost 3 bases to trimming and J lost 4 bases; unmatched junction nucleotides: 2. Germline V gene data show CDR1 as SNHLY and CDR2 as FYNNEI.

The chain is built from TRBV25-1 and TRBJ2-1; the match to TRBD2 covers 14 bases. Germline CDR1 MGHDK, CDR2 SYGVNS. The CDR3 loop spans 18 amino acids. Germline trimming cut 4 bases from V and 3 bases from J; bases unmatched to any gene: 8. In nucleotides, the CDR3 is TGTGCCAGCAGTGTGGGACTAGCGGGGGCGGGGGTCTACAATGAGCAGTTCTTC. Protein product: CASSVGLAGAGVYNEQFF.

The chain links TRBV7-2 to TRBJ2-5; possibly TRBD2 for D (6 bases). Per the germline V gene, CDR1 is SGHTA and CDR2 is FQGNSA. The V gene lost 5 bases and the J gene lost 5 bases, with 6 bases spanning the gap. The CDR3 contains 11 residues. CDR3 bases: TGTGCCAGCAGCCGGGGGGAGACCCAGTACTTC. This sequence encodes CASSRGETQYF.

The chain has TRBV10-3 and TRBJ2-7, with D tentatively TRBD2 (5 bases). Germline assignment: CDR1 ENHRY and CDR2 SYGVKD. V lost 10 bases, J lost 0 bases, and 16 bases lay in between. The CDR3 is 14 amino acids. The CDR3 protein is CATYEPGDSYEQYF. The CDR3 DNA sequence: TGTGCCACCTACGAACCCGGGGACTCCTACGAGCAGTACTTC.

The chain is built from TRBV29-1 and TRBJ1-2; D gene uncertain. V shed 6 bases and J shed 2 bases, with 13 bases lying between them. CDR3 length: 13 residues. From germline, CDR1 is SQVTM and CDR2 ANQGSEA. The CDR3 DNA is TGCAGCGTCCATACCCCCACAAACTATGGCTACACCTTC. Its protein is CSVHTPTNYGYTF.

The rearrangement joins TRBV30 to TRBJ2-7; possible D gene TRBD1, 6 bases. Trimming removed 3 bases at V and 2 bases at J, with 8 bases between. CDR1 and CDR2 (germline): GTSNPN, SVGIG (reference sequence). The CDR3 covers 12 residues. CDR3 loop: CAWRQGTYEQYF. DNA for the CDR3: TGTGCCTGGAGACAGGGCACCTACGAGCAGTACTTC.

CDR3 loop: CASSSSTGFLGNTIYF. As DNA, the CDR3 is TGTGCCAGCAGTTCGTCGACAGGCTTTCTTGGAAACACCATATATTTT. This chain joins TRBV28 and TRBJ1-3; D is perhaps TRBD1 (6 bases). The CDR3 spans 16 residues. V was pared by 4 bases and J by 3 bases, with 16 bases between. The germline V gene has CDR1 MDHEN and CDR2 SYDVKM.

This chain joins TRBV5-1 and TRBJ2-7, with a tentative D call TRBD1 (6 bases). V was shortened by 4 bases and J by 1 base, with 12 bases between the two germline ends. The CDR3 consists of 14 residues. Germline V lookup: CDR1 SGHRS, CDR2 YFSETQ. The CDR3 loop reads CASSLQGRSYEQYF. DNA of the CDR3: TGCGCCAGCAGCCTACAGGGTCGGTCCTACGAGCAGTACTTC.

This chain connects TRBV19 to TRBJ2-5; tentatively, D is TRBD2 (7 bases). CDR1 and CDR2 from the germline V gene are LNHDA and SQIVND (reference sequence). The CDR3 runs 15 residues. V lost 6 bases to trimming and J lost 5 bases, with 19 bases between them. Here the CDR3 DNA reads TGTGCCAGTAGGCCACAGGGAGGGTACGCGGAGACCCAGTACTTC. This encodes CASRPQGGYAETQYF. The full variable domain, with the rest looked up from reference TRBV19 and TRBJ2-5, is DGGITQSPKYLFRKEGQNVTLSCEQNLNHDAMYWYRQDPGQGLRLIYYSQIVNDFQKGDIAEGYSVSREKKESFPLTVTSAQKNPTAFYLCASRPQGGYAETQYFGPGTRLLVL.

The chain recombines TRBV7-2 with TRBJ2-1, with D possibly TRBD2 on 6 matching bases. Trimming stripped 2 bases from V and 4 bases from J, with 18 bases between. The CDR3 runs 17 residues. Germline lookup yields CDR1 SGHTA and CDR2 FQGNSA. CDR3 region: CASSLQSAGHAYNEQFF. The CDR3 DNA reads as TGTGCCAGCAGCTTACAATCAGCGGGCCACGCTTACAATGAGCAGTTCTTC.

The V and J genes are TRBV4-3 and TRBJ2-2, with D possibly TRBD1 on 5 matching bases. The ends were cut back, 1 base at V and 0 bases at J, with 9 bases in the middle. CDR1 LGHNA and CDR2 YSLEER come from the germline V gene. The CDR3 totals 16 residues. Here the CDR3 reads CASSQGQGSNTGELFF. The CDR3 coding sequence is TGCGCCAGCAGCCAAGGGCAGGGATCGAACACCGGGGAGCTGTTTTTT.

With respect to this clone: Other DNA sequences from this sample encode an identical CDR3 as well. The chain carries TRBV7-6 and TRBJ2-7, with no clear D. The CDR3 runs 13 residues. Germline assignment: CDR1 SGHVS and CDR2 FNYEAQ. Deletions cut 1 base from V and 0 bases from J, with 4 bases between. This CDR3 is CASSLDSSYEQYF. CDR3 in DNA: TGTGCCAGCAGCTTAGACAGCTCCTACGAGCAGTACTTC.

The CDR3 sequence: CASSLAPAAFTDTQYF. CDR3 DNA sequence: TGTGCCAGCAGCTTAGCTCCAGCGGCTTTCACAGATACGCAGTATTTT. V usage is TRBV7-9 and J usage is TRBJ2-3, with D possibly being TRBD2 (5 bases). The CDR3 length is 16 residues. Germline values: CDR1 SEHNR, CDR2 FQNEAQ (reference sequence). With 0 bases removed from V and 2 bases from J, the gap between germline ends came to 12 bases.

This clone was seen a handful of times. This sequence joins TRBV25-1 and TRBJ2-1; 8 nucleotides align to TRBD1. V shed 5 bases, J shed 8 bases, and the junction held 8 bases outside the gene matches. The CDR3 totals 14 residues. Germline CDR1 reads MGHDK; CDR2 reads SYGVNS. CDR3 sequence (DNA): TGTGCCAGCAGTCCATTTCAGGGGGCTTATGAGCAGTTCTTC. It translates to CASSPFQGAYEQFF.

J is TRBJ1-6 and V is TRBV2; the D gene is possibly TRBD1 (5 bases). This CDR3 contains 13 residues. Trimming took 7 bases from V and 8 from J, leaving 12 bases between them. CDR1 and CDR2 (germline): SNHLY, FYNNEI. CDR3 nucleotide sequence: TGTGCCAGCATGTTCATACAGGATTCACCCCTCCACTTT. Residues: CASMFIQDSPLHF. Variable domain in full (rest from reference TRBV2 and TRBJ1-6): EPEVTQTPSHQVTQMGQEVILRCVPISNHLYFYWYRQILGQKVEFLVSFYNNEISEKSEIFDDQFSVERPDGSNFTLKIRSTKLEDSAMYFCASMFIQDSPLHFGNGTRLTVT.

The CDR3 nucleotides read TGTGCCAGCAGCTTCCAGACTCAGTATAGCAATCAGCCCCAGCATTTT. Its translation is CASSFQTQYSNQPQHF. The chain combines TRBV11-2 with TRBJ1-5; D unclear. The V gene lost 3 bases and the J gene lost 0 bases, with 12 bases spanning the gap. This CDR3 is 16 amino acids long. CDR1 and CDR2 from the germline V gene are SGHAT and FQNNGV.

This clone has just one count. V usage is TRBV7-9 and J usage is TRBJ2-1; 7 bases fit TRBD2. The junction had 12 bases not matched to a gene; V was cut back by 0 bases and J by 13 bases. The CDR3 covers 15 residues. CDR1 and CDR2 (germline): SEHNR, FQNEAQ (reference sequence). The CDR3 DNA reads TGTGCCAGCAGCTTAGCGCGGATGCGCGGGGGAGATCAGTTCTTC. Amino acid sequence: CASSLARMRGGDQFF.

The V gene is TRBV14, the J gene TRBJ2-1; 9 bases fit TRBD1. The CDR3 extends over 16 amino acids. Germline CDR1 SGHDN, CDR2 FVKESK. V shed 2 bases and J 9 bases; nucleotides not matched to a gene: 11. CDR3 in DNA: TGTGCCAGCAGCCAAATCGGACAGGGGTTTACAACTGAGCAGTTCTTC. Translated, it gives CASSQIGQGFTTEQFF.

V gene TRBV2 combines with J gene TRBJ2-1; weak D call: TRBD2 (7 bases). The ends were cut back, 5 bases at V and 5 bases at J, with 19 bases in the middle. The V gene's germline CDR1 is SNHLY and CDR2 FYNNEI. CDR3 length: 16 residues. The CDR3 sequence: CASSRRGAEGDNEQFF. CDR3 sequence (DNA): TGTGCCAGCAGTCGACGGGGGGCGGAAGGAGACAATGAGCAGTTCTTC.

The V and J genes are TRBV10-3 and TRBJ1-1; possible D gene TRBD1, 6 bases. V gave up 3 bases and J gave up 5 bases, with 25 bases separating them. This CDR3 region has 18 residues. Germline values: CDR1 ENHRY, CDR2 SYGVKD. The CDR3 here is CAISDPGAGATRSTEAFF. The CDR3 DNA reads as TGTGCCATCAGTGACCCGGGAGCGGGGGCGACTAGGAGTACTGAAGCTTTCTTT.

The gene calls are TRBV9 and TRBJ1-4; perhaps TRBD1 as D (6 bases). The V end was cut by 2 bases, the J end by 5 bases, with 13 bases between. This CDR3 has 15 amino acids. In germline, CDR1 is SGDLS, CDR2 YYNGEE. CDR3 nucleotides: TGTGCCAGCAGCGTCGGGGGGGGCGGCAATGAAAAACTGTTTTTT. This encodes CASSVGGGGNEKLFF.

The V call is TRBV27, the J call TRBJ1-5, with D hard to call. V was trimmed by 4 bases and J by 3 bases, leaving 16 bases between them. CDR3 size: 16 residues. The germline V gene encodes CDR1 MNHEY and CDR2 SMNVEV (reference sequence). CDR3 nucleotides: TGTGCCAGCAGTTCCCTGACGACGGGATTCAATCAGCCCCAGCATTTT. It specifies CASSSLTTGFNQPQHF.